This T cell receptor beta chain was sequenced in a study of T cell repertoires in cytomegalovirus infection. In the study overall: Public TCR beta signature analysis indicated the presence of both CMV infection and matching HLA type. Broader study findings: Ex vivo, HLA-C-restricted CMV-specific TCR beta clonotypes prevailed over the rest of the response. Individuals carrying CMV plus the relevant HLA were identified by cumulative frequency of public TCR beta families.

The CDR3 sequence is 15 residues long. Per the germline V gene, CDR1 is LNHDA and CDR2 is SQIVND (reference sequence). Trimming shortened V by 7 bases and J by 0 bases, and 10 bases separated the two germline ends. TCRdb re-called the reads through MiXCR, storing one row per CDR3 protein. The table lists about 240,000 distinct CDR3 sequences, about 12% of them singletons. In its sample, this clonotype was seen many times. Its cognate antigen is unknown. This clonotype originated in a human donor in good health (CMV status not recorded). Some clones in this sample may be carry-over from other donors' samples. Specimen: PBMCs. The chain is built from TRBV19 and TRBJ2-6; D might be TRBD2 (5 bases). The CDR3 here is CASNRGSSGANVLTF. CDR3 sequence (DNA): TGTGCCAGTAATCGGGGTTCCTCTGGGGCCAACGTCCTGACTTTC.